This TCR beta chain was obtained from a study of T cells in tuberculosis. Overall study findings and caveats: A GMM-specific repertoire classifier reached around 85% accuracy, AUROC approximately 0.93. GMM-specific TCRs were nearer to active tuberculosis alpha repertoires, suggesting expansion.

Latent tuberculosis screening used tuberculin skin test and IGRA at entry. Unsorted cryopreserved PBMC were sequenced, averaging around 99,000 T cells per clinical donor. Per germline, CDR1 KGHSH and CDR2 LQKENI. The CDR3 runs to 16 residues. The ends were cut back, 3 bases at V and 2 bases at J, with 16 bases in the middle. TCRdb's table, derived via immunoSEQ multiplex PCR, lists solely in-frame clones and lacks some. Here the sample spans over 40,000 clones, 95% being singletons. About this clone: Its antigen is unidentified.

The TCR originated in a donor aged 5-35 years with latent tuberculosis or without tuberculosis infection. The specimen sequenced was PBMCs. This chain links TRBV18 with TRBJ2-5; weak D call: TRBD2 (6 bases). CDR3 nucleotides: TGTGCCAGCTCACCGTTAGTCGGAGGACTACAAGAGACCCAGTACTTC. Its protein product is CASSPLVGGLQETQYF.